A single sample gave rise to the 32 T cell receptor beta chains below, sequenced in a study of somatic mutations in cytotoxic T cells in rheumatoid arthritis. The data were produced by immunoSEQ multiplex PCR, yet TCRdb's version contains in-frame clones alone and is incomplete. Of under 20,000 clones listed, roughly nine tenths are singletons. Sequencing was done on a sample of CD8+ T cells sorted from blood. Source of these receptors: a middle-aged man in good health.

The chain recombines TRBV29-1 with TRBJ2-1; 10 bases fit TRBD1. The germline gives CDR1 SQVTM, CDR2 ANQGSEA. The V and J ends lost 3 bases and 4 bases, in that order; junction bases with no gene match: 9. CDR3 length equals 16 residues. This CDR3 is CSVEGGQGKKYNEQFF. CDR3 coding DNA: TGCAGCGTTGAGGGGGGACAGGGGAAGAAGTACAATGAGCAGTTCTTC.

The DNA of the CDR3 is TGTGCCAGCAGCTTGGGGAAGTGGGGTGAAGCTTTCTTT. Protein product: CASSLGKWGEAFF. This chain links TRBV28 with TRBJ1-1; no clear D. Trimming cost V 6 bases and J 7 bases, with 15 bases left between them. Germline V lookup: CDR1 MDHEN, CDR2 SYDVKM. The length of the CDR3 is 13 residues.

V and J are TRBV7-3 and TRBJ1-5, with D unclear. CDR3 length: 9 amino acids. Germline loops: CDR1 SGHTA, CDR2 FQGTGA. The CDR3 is CAGNQPQHF. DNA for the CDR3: TGTGCAGGCAATCAGCCCCAGCATTTT. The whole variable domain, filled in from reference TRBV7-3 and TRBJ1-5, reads GAGVSQTPSNKVTEKGKYVELRCDPISGHTALYWYRQSLGQGPEFLIYFQGTGAADDSGLPNDRFFAVRPEGSVSTLKIQRTERGDSAVYLCAGNQPQHFGDGTRLSIL.

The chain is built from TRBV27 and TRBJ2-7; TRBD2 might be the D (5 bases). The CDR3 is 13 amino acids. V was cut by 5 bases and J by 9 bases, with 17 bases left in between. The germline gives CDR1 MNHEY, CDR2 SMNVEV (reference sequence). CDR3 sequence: CASSPTVEEVQYF. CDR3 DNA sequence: TGTGCCAGCAGTCCCACCGTAGAGGAGGTGCAGTACTTC.

The CDR3 is CASRTPRSSDTQYF. In nucleotides, the CDR3 is TGTGCCAGCAGAACTCCTCGGAGCTCTGATACGCAGTATTTT. V usage is TRBV27 and J usage is TRBJ2-3, with D unresolved. The CDR3 sequence is 14 residues long. Deletions cut 6 bases from V and 6 bases from J, with 16 bases between. Germline CDR1 and CDR2: MNHEY and SMNVEV (reference sequence).

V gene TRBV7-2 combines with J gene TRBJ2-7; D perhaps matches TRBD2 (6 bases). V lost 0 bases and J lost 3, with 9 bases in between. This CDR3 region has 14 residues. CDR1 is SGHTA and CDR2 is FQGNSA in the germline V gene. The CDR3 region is CASSLAEGFYEQYF. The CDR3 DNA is TGTGCCAGCAGCTTAGCGGAGGGATTCTACGAGCAGTACTTC.

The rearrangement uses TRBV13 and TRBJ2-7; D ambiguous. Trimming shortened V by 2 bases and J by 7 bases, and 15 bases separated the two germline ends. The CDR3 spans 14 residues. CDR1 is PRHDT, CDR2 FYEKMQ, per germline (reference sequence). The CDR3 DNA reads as TGTGCCAGCAGCTTAAAATTGGAGTTCTGGGAGCAGTACTTC. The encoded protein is CASSLKLEFWEQYF.

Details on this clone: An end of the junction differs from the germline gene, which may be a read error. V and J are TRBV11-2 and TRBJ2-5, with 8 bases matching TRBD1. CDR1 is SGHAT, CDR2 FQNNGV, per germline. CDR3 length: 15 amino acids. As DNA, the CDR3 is TGTGCCAGCAGCATAGAGGACAGGGTATGGGAGACCCAGTACTTC. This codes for CASSIEDRVWETQYF.

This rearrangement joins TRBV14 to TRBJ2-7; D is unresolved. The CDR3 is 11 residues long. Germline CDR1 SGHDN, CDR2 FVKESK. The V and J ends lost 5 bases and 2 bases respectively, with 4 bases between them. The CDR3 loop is CASSSPYEQYF. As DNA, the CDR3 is TGTGCCAGCAGCTCCCCCTACGAGCAGTACTTC.

CDR3 in amino acids: CASSLRQGSKNIQYF. The CDR3, as DNA: TGTGCCAGCAGCCTACGACAGGGCTCCAAAAACATTCAGTACTTC. V is TRBV11-2 and J is TRBJ2-4, with 7 bases identical to TRBD1. From germline, CDR1 is SGHAT and CDR2 FQNNGV. This CDR3 spans 15 amino acids. Trimming took 5 bases from V and 2 from J; bases not matched to a gene: 6.

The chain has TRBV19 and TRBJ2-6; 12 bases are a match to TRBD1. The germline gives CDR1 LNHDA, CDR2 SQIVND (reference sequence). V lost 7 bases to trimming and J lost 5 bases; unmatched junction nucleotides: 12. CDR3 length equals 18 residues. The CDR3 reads CASTPGQGAVWWANVLTF. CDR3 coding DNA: TGTGCCAGTACCCCGGGACAGGGGGCAGTGTGGTGGGCCAACGTCCTGACTTTC. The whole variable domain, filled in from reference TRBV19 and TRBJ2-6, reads DGGITQSPKYLFRKEGQNVTLSCEQNLNHDAMYWYRQDPGQGLRLIYYSQIVNDFQKGDIAEGYSVSREKKESFPLTVTSAQKNPTAFYLCASTPGQGAVWWANVLTFGAGSRLTVL.

CDR3 sequence (DNA): TGTGCCAGCAGCTTATCGCGCCAGGGAAGAGTCTCTGGAAACACCATATATTTT. It yields the protein CASSLSRQGRVSGNTIYF. The J gene is TRBJ1-3, the V gene TRBV11-2; possible D gene TRBD1, 5 bases. CDR1 and CDR2 from the germline V gene are SGHAT and FQNNGV. Trimming took off 2 bases at V and 0 bases at J, with 17 bases between the two ends. The CDR3 spans 18 residues.

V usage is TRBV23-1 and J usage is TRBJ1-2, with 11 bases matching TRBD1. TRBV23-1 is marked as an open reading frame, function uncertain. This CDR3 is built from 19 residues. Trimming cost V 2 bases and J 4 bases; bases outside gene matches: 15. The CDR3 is CASSQARHVGQGAPYGYTF. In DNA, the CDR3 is TGCGCCAGCAGTCAAGCCCGCCACGTCGGACAGGGGGCACCCTATGGCTACACCTTC.

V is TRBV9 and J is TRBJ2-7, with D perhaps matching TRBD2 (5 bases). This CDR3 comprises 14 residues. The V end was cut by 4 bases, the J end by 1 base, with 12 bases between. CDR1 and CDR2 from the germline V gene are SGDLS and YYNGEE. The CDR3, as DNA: TGTGCCAGCAGCCTAGCCCCTACGTCCTACGAGCAGTACTTC. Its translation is CASSLAPTSYEQYF. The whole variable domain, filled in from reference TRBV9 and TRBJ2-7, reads DSGVTQTPKHLITATGQRVTLRCSPRSGDLSVYWYQQSLDQGLQFLIQYYNGEERAKGNILERFSAQQFPDLHSELNLSSLELGDSALYFCASSLAPTSYEQYFGPGTRLTVT.

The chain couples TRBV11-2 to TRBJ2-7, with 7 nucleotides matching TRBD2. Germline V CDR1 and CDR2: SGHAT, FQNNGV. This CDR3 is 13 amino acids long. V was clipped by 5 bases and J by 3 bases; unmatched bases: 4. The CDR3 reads CASSPGTNYEQYF. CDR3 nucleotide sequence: TGTGCCAGCAGCCCTGGGACTAACTACGAGCAGTACTTC. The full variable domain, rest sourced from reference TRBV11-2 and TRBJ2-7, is EAGVAQSPRYKIIEKRQSVAFWCNPISGHATLYWYQQILGQGPKLLIQFQNNGVVDDSQLPKDRFSAERLKGVDSTLKIQPAKLEDSAVYLCASSPGTNYEQYFGPGTRLTVT.

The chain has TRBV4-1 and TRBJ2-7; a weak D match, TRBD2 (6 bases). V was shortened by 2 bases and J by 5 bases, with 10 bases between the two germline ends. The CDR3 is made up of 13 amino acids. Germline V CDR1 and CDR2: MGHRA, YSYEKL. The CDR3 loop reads CASSQLATHEQYF. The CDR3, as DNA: TGCGCCAGCAGCCAACTAGCGACCCACGAGCAGTACTTC.

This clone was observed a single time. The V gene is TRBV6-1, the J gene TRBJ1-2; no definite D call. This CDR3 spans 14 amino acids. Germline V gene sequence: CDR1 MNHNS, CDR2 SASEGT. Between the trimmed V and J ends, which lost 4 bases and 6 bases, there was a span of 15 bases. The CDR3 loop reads CASSVPGMTHGYTF. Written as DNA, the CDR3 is TGTGCCAGCAGTGTACCGGGTATGACCCATGGCTACACCTTC.

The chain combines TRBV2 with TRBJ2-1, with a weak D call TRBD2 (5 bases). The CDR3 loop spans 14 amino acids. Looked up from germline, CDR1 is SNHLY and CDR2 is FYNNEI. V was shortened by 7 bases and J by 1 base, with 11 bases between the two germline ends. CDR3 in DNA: TGTGCCAGCAAAGGTAGGACTTCCTACAATGAGCAGTTCTTC. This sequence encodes CASKGRTSYNEQFF.

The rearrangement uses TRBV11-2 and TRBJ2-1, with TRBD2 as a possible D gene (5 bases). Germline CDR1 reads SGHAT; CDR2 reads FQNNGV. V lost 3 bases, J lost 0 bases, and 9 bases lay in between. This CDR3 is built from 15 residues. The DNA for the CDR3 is TGTGCCAGCAGCTTGCTAGCCAGCTCCTACAATGAGCAGTTCTTC. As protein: CASSLLASSYNEQFF.

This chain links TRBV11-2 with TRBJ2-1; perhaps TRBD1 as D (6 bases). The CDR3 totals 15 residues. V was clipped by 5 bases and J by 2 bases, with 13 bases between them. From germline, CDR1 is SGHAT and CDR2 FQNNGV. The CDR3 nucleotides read TGTGCCAGCAGCCGAGGTGGGGGCCCCTACAATGAGCAGTTCTTC. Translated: CASSRGGGPYNEQFF.

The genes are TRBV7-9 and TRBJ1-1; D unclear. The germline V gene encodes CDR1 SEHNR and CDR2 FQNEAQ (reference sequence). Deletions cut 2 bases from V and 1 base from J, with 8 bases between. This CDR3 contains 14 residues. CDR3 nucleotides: TGTGCCAGCAGCTTAACTCGGACGAACACTGAAGCTTTCTTT. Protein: CASSLTRTNTEAFF.

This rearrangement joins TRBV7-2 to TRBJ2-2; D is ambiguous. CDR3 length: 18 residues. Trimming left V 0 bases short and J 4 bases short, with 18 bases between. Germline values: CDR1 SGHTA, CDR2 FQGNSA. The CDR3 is CASSLAGLGKLSTGELFF. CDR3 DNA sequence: TGTGCCAGCAGCTTAGCAGGGCTGGGGAAGTTGAGCACCGGGGAGCTGTTTTTT.

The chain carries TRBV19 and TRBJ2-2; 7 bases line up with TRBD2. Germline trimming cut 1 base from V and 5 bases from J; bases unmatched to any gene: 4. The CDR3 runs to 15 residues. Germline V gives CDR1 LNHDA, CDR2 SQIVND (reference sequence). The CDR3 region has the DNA TGTGCCAGTAGTATAGGGGAACTAGCGACCGGGGAGCTGTTTTTT. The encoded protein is CASSIGELATGELFF. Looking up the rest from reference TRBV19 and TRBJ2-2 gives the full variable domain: DGGITQSPKYLFRKEGQNVTLSCEQNLNHDAMYWYRQDPGQGLRLIYYSQIVNDFQKGDIAEGYSVSREKKESFPLTVTSAQKNPTAFYLCASSIGELATGELFFGEGSRLTVL.

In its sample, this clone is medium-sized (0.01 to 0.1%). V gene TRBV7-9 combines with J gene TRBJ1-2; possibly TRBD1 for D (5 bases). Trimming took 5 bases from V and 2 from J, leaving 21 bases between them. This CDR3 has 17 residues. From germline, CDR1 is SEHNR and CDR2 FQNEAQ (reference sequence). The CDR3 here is CASSANGRAGVNYGYTF. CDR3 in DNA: TGTGCCAGCAGCGCGAATGGCAGGGCGGGCGTAAACTATGGCTACACCTTC.

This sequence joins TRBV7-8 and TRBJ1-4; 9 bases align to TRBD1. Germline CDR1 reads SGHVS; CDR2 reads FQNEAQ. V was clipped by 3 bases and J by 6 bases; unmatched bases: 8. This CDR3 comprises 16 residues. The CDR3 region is CASSFTTDRGYEKLFF. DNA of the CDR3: TGTGCCAGCAGCTTCACTACGGACAGGGGATATGAAAAACTGTTTTTT.

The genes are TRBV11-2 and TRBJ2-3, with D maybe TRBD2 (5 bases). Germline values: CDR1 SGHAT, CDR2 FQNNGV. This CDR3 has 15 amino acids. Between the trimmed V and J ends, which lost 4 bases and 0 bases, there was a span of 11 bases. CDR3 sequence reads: CASSSSGSSTDTQYF. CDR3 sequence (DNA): TGTGCCAGCAGCTCAAGCGGTTCTAGCACAGATACGCAGTATTTT.

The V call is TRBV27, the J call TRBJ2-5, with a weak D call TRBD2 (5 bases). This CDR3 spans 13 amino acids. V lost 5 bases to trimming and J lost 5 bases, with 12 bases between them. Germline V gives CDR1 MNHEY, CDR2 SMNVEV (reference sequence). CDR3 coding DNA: TGTGCCAGCAGTACTAGAGGGTTGGAGACCCAGTACTTC. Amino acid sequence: CASSTRGLETQYF.

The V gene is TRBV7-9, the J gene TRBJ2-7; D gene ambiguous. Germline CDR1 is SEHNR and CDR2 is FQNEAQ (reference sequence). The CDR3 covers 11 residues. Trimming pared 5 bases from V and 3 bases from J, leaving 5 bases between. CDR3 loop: CASSGIYEQYF. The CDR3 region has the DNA TGTGCCAGCAGCGGGATCTACGAGCAGTACTTC.

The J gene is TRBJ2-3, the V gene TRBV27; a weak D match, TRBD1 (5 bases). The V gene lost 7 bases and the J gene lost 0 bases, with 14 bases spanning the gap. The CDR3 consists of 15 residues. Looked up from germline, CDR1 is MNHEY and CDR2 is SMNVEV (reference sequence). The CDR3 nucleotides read TGTGCCAGCACTCACCTAGGGGAAAGCACAGATACGCAGTATTTT. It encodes CASTHLGESTDTQYF.

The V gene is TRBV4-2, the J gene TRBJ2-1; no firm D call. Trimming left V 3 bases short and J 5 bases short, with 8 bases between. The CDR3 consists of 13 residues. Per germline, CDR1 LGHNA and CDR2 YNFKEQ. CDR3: CASSQAENNEQFF. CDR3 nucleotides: TGTGCCAGCAGCCAGGCTGAGAACAATGAGCAGTTCTTC.

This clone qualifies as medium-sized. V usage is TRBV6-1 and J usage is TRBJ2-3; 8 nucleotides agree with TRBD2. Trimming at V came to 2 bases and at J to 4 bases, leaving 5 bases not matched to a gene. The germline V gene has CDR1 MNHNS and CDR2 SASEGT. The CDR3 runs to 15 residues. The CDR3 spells CASSESAGGPDTQYF. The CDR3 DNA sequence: TGTGCCAGCAGTGAATCGGCGGGAGGCCCAGATACGCAGTATTTT.

CDR3 loop: CASRDPRGSHEQYF. Here the CDR3 DNA reads TGTGCCAGCAGGGACCCCAGGGGAAGTCACGAGCAGTACTTC. The rearrangement joins TRBV28 to TRBJ2-7; D may be TRBD1 (6 bases). Germline V CDR1 and CDR2: MDHEN, SYDVKM. V was shortened by 6 bases and J by 5 bases, with 17 bases between the two germline ends. This CDR3 contains 14 residues.